This T cell receptor (beta chain) was sequenced in a study of CD8+CD57+ T cells in acquired aplastic anemia (dated by TCRdb to the late 2010s). With respect to the entire study: A mean of 3.2 ug of DNA, ranging from roughly 0.19 to 30 ug, was extracted from sorted CD4+ and CD8+ cells. CD8+CD57+ expansion was defined as a frequency above the mean frequency observed in healthy subjects.

The patients picked for sequencing were ones in whom flow cytometry had shown an expansion of CD8+CD57+ cells. Every patient had a diagnosis of severe acquired aplastic anemia based on International Study of Aplastic Anemia and Agranulocytosis and Camitta criteria. No patient had received any therapy when blood was sampled. In this study, sorted CD4+ and CD8+ T cells from the blood of healthy subjects and of severe aplastic anemia patients had their TCR repertoires deep-sequenced. Patients were enrolled in the USA under clinicaltrials.gov protocols 00001620, 01623167, 00001397, 00071045, 00081523 and 00961064. Ficoll-Paque density gradient centrifugation was used to isolate peripheral blood mononuclear cells. CD4+ and CD8+ T cells were sorted by FACS or magnetic beads before DNA extraction. Study-wide conclusions, independent of this receptor: CD8+ Simpson's diversity did not differ significantly between patients and healthy controls (P=0.060). Although 25 to 30 CD8+ CDR3 sequences were shared by patients and controls, these sequences appeared highly expressed in patients and within the immunodominant clones of patients.

Genomic DNA was used as template for profiling of TCR beta VDJ combinations and CDR3 sequences. An Illumina HiSeq 2000 was the platform used for TCR repertoire sequencing. Per the authors' processing: Repertoires were assessed using TRBV/TRBJ rearrangement plots, CDR3 size and DJ length profiles, and Simpson's diversity index. Whichever DNA sequence was most abundant in the deep sequencing data was defined as the immunodominant clone. CDR3 amino acid sequences were screened for sharing across subjects and compared with published repertoires and the VDJdb database. The public reads were reanalyzed by TCRdb: fastp trimming at Q25, MiXCR alignment, in-frame beta chains only. Rows matching on CDR3 protein sequence are summarized as one entry with the most common DNA and genes. These V and J calls rely on TCRdb rather than the paper's analysis. The sample profile shows roughly 180,000 distinct CDR3 sequences; around 60% of them were found once. About 42% of the sample is taken by the ten largest.

Compared with germline, V lacks 3 bases and J lacks 3 bases; bases without a gene match: 6. Per the germline V gene, SGDLS is the CDR1 and YYNGEE is the CDR2. Counted from cysteine to phenylalanine, this CDR3 has 14 amino acids. Just CDR3 DNA is preserved here, 42 bases in frame from base 1. As to this clonotype: The specificity of this receptor is unknown. The input lacks base qualities; no much larger clone sits a single base away.

Sequencing input: sorted CD4+, CD8+, or CD8+CD57+ T cells (not recorded which) from PBMCs. The chain couples TRBV9 to TRBJ2-7; the central 7 bases match TRBD2. This TCR was sampled from a human donor with aplastic anemia. The DNA sequence reads TGTGCCAGCAGCGCGCTACCGGGAGGCTACGAGCAGTACTTC. This sequence encodes CASSALPGGYEQYF.